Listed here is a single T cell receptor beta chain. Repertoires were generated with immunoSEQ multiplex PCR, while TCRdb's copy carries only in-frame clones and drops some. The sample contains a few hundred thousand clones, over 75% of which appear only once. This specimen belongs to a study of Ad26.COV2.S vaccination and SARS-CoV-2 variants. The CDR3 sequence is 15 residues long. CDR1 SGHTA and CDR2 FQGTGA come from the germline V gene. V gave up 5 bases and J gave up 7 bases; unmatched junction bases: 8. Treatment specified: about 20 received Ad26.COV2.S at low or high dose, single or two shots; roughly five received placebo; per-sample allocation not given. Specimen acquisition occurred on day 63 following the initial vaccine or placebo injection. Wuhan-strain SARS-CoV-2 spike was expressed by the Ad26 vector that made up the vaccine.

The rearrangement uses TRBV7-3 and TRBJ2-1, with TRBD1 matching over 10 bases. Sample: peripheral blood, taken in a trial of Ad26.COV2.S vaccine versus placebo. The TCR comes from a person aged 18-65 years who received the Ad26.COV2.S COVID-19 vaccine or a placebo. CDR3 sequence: CASSIGDRGSNEQFF. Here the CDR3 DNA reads TGTGCCAGCAGCATTGGGGACAGGGGTTCTAATGAGCAGTTCTTC.